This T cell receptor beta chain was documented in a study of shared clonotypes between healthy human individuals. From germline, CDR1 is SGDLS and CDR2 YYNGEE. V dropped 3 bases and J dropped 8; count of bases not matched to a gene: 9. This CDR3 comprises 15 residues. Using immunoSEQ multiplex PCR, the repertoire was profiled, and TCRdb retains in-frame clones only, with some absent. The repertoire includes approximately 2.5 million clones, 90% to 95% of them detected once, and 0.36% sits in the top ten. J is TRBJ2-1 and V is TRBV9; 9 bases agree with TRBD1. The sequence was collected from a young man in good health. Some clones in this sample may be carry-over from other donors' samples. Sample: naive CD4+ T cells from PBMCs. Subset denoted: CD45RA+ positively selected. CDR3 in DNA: TGTGCCAGCAGCGCCGGACAGGGGCGGTACGATGAGCAGTTCTTC. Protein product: CASSAGQGRYDEQFF. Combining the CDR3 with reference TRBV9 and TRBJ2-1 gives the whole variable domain DSGVTQTPKHLITATGQRVTLRCSPRSGDLSVYWYQQSLDQGLQFLIQYYNGEERAKGNILERFSAQQFPDLHSELNLSSLELGDSALYFCASSAGQGRYDEQFFGPGTRLTVL.